Shown below are 5 T cell receptor beta chains from a single sample sequenced in a study of Ad26.COV2.S vaccination and SARS-CoV-2 variants. Noted treatment: some 20 received Ad26.COV2.S at low or high dose, single or two shots; five or six received placebo; per-sample allocation not given. Specimen acquisition occurred on day 63 following the initial vaccine or placebo injection. The table came from immunoSEQ multiplex PCR; TCRdb's copy has only in-frame clones and leaves some out. The table shows 200,000 to 250,000 clones, with around 89% occurring only once. The specimen was peripheral blood, collected in a trial of Ad26.COV2.S vaccine versus placebo. The source of these receptors is a person between 18 and 65 years old who received the Ad26.COV2.S COVID-19 vaccine or a placebo.

This chain joins TRBV10-3 and TRBJ1-1; perhaps TRBD1 as D (6 bases). The length of the CDR3 is 14 residues. CDR1 and CDR2 from the germline V gene are ENHRY and SYGVKD. Trimming shortened V by 7 bases and J by 0 bases, and 12 bases separated the two germline ends. CDR3 amino acids: CAITAQGLNTEAFF. CDR3 nucleotides: TGTGCCATCACCGCGCAGGGGTTGAACACTGAAGCTTTCTTT.

The chain joins TRBV28 to TRBJ1-6; D is unclear. Germline CDR1 reads MDHEN; CDR2 reads SYDVKM. The CDR3 length is 14 residues. Trimming left V 2 bases short and J 8 bases short, with 10 bases between. The CDR3 loop is CASSLTGSHSPLHF. The CDR3 DNA reads as TGTGCCAGCAGTTTAACGGGTTCTCATTCACCCCTCCACTTT.

CDR3 sequence: CASSSTGTGGVGELFF. CDR3 DNA sequence: TGCGCCAGCAGCTCCACCGGGACAGGGGGTGTTGGGGAGCTGTTTTTT. V gene TRBV5-1 combines with J gene TRBJ2-2; TRBD1 matches at 11 bases. The CDR3 has 16 residues. Germline assignment: CDR1 SGHRS and CDR2 YFSETQ. V trimming: 3 bases; J trimming: 8 bases; junction bases outside the gene matches: 9.

V gene TRBV15 combines with J gene TRBJ2-3; a weak D match, TRBD2 (5 bases). The CDR3 spans 15 residues. The V end was cut by 5 bases, the J end by 2 bases, with 14 bases between. Germline V gene sequence: CDR1 LNHNV, CDR2 YYDKDF (reference sequence). CDR3 sequence reads: CATSPDWITTDTQYF. CDR3 coding DNA: TGTGCCACCAGCCCGGACTGGATTACCACAGATACGCAGTATTTT.

The rearrangement uses TRBV13 and TRBJ1-1; a weak D match, TRBD1 (5 bases). The CDR3 sequence is 15 residues long. Germline V gene data show CDR1 as PRHDT and CDR2 as FYEKMQ (reference sequence). V was shortened by 1 base and J by 8 bases, with 17 bases between the two germline ends. The CDR3 sequence is CASSLAGHSEGEAFF. The DNA for the CDR3 is TGTGCCAGCAGCTTAGCGGGGCACTCGGAAGGGGAAGCTTTCTTT.